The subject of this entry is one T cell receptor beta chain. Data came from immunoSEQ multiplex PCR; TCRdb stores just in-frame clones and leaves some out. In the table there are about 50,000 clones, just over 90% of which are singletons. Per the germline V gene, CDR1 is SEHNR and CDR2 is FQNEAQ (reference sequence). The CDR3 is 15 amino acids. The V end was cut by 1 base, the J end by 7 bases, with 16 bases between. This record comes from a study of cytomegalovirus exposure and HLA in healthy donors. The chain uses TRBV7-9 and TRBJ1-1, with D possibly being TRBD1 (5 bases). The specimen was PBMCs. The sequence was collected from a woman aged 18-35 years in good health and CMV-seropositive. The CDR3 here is CASSLDSSGHNEAFF. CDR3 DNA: TGTGCCAGCAGCTTAGATTCGTCAGGACATAATGAAGCTTTCTTT.